Below are 14 T cell receptor beta chains sequenced from a single sample in a study of cytomegalovirus exposure and HLA in healthy donors. The PCR ran on 60 Vbeta and 13 Jbeta primers. TCRdb's table, derived via immunoSEQ multiplex PCR, lists solely in-frame clones and lacks some. The repertoire holds approximately 140,000 clones, with roughly 73% as singletons. Specimen: PBMCs. Source of these receptors: a human donor in good health.

The V and J genes are TRBV14 and TRBJ2-1; D call uncertain. Germline V gives CDR1 SGHDN, CDR2 FVKESK. Trimming cost V 0 bases and J 13 bases, with 16 bases left between them. The CDR3 sequence is 14 residues long. CDR3 amino acids: CASSQDLLTKSQFF. Written as DNA, the CDR3 is TGTGCCAGCAGCCAAGATCTTTTGACAAAGAGTCAGTTCTTC.

The rearrangement uses TRBV5-8 and TRBJ2-3; 13 bases agree with TRBD2. Trimming at V came to 0 bases and at J to 3 bases, leaving 1 base not matched to a gene. The CDR3 totals 16 residues. Per the germline V gene, CDR1 is SGHTS and CDR2 is YDEGEE. CDR3 nucleotide sequence: TGTGCCAGCAGCTTGGGACTAGCGGGGGGAACAGATACGCAGTATTTT. Translating it yields CASSLGLAGGTDTQYF.

This chain links TRBV11-2 with TRBJ2-3, with D tentatively TRBD2 (6 bases). Germline CDR1 is SGHAT and CDR2 is FQNNGV. This CDR3 is 14 amino acids long. Trimming stripped 7 bases from V and 4 bases from J, with 15 bases between. CDR3 coding DNA: TGTGCCAGCAAGTTCGGGAGTTTGGCAGATACGCAGTATTTT. Protein: CASKFGSLADTQYF.

The count of this clone is one. The rearrangement links TRBV7-9 to TRBJ1-5, with 12 bases fitting TRBD1. The germline V gene has CDR1 SEHNR and CDR2 FQNEAQ (reference sequence). The CDR3 runs 16 residues. J was trimmed by 6 bases and V by 1 base; bases with no gene match: 4. CDR3 region: CASSLGGQGAGQPQHF. The DNA for the CDR3 is TGTGCCAGCAGCTTAGGGGGACAGGGGGCAGGTCAGCCCCAGCATTTT.

This chain links TRBV5-6 with TRBJ1-5; no clear D gene. CDR1 and CDR2 (germline): SGHDT, YYEEEE. The CDR3 sequence is 16 residues long. Trimming removed 1 base from V and 0 bases from J, with 11 bases in between. This CDR3 is CASSLNAGLSNQPQHF. The DNA for the CDR3 is TGTGCCAGCAGCTTGAATGCTGGGCTTAGCAATCAGCCCCAGCATTTT.

This rearrangement joins TRBV10-3 to TRBJ1-1, with TRBD1 as a possible D gene (6 bases). The CDR3 is 14 amino acids. Deletions cut 10 bases from V and 1 base from J, with 16 bases between. The germline gives CDR1 ENHRY, CDR2 SYGVKD. The CDR3 loop is CATSQQGTNTEAFF. CDR3 DNA: TGTGCCACTTCCCAGCAGGGGACGAACACTGAAGCTTTCTTT.

The chain is built from TRBV19 and TRBJ2-7, with D possibly matching TRBD2 (6 bases). The CDR3 spans 14 residues. Deletions cut 4 bases from V and 2 bases from J, with 12 bases between. CDR1 and CDR2 (germline): LNHDA, SQIVND (reference sequence). The CDR3 DNA is TGTGCCAGTAGTAACCTAGGGACTGCCTACGAGCAGTACTTC. Its translation is CASSNLGTAYEQYF.

The rearrangement uses TRBV7-9 and TRBJ2-2, with TRBD2 as a possible D gene (7 bases). The CDR3 spans 18 residues. V lost 5 bases, J lost 0 bases, and 19 bases lay in between. The V gene's germline CDR1 is SEHNR and CDR2 FQNEAQ (reference sequence). CDR3 region: CASSNPVGGAANTGELFF. CDR3 DNA sequence: TGTGCCAGCAGCAACCCGGTGGGGGGGGCTGCGAACACCGGGGAGCTGTTTTTT. The full variable domain, its missing parts supplied by reference TRBV7-9 and TRBJ2-2, is DTGVSQNPRHKITKRGQNVTFRCDPISEHNRLYWYRQTLGQGPEFLTYFQNEAQLEKSRLLSDRFSAERPKGSFSTLEIQRTEQGDSAMYLCASSNPVGGAANTGELFFGEGSRLTVL.

J is TRBJ2-7 and V is TRBV6-5, with 13 positions matching TRBD2. V was clipped by 6 bases and J by 2 bases; unmatched bases: 1. The CDR3 is 14 residues long. Germline CDR1 is MNHEY and CDR2 is SVGAGI. CDR3 in amino acids: CASRTSGGTYEQYF. The CDR3, as DNA: TGTGCCAGCAGGACTAGCGGGGGGACCTACGAGCAGTACTTC.

The gene calls are TRBV19 and TRBJ1-5, with D possibly being TRBD1 (6 bases). Per germline, CDR1 LNHDA and CDR2 SQIVND (reference sequence). The CDR3 is 16 amino acids. V was cut by 6 bases and J by 0 bases, with 15 bases left in between. The CDR3 protein is CASSGNREYSNQPQHF. DNA of the CDR3: TGTGCCAGTAGCGGGAACAGGGAATATAGCAATCAGCCCCAGCATTTT.

The genes are TRBV29-1 and TRBJ2-1; the match to TRBD2 covers 9 bases. The V and J ends lost 7 bases and 4 bases, in that order; junction bases with no gene match: 8. There are 14 residues in the CDR3. Germline CDR1 is SQVTM and CDR2 is ANQGSEA. CDR3 loop: CSAKRLAEYNEQFF. The CDR3 nucleotides read TGCAGCGCCAAAAGACTAGCGGAATACAATGAGCAGTTCTTC.

This clone was picked up one time. The genes are TRBV9 and TRBJ2-1; the match to TRBD1 covers 7 bases. Germline V CDR1 and CDR2: SGDLS, YYNGEE. The CDR3 is 14 amino acids. The ends lost 2 bases at V and 4 bases at J; junction bases unmatched: 3. CDR3 DNA: TGTGCCAGCAGCGTCGGGACAGAATACAATGAGCAGTTCTTC. This encodes CASSVGTEYNEQFF. Full variable domain (missing parts from reference TRBV9 and TRBJ2-1): DSGVTQTPKHLITATGQRVTLRCSPRSGDLSVYWYQQSLDQGLQFLIQYYNGEERAKGNILERFSAQQFPDLHSELNLSSLELGDSALYFCASSVGTEYNEQFFGPGTRLTVL.

The rearrangement links TRBV25-1 to TRBJ2-1; possibly TRBD1 for D (5 bases). CDR3 size: 13 residues. Trimming cost V 3 bases and J 15 bases, with 18 bases left between them. Germline CDR1 is MGHDK and CDR2 is SYGVNS. CDR3 sequence (DNA): TGTGCCAGCAGTGAGCCCCGTGACGAGCAGGGGTTCTTC. Its translation: CASSEPRDEQGFF.

V usage is TRBV28 and J usage is TRBJ2-5; 11 nucleotides agree with TRBD2. The CDR3 runs to 16 residues. The V gene's germline CDR1 is MDHEN and CDR2 SYDVKM. The J segment lost 1 base and the V segment lost 4 bases, leaving 5 bases of the junction unmatched. CDR3 residues: CASSYGTSGPQETQYF. For the CDR3, the DNA is TGTGCCAGCAGTTACGGGACTAGCGGACCCCAAGAGACCCAGTACTTC.